Included here is one T cell receptor beta chain sequence, with context. It lacks a known antigen. Nothing much larger sits one base from this clone, and base qualities are not available. This sample is drawn from a study of early T cells in non-severe SARS-CoV-2 infection (dated by TCRdb to about 2021). In terms of the full investigation: Because TCR sequencing relied on bulk RNA taken from unsorted whole blood, pairing of alpha and beta chains was not possible. Study-wide findings and limitations: VDJdb matching was skewed toward anti-spike CD8 responses, so virus-specific expansions were likely underestimated and private and CD4 specificities were missed.

From the cysteine through the phenylalanine, the CDR3 covers 13 amino acids. Only the CDR3 DNA is retained, 39 bases long and in frame from the first base. V and J are trimmed by 5 bases and 9 bases, and the gene matches miss 3 bases of the junction. A case-control design nested within a healthcare worker cohort in London, UK, was used, with weekly nasopharyngeal swab PCR tests and blood sampling performed. Healthcare workers were recruited between 23 and 31 March 2020, during the week of the UK lockdown, and were followed weekly for up to about 15 weeks. Library method: 5' RACE. The sequencer listed for this sample is NextSeq 500. To correct for sequencing error and PCR bias, the TCR library protocol tagged individual cDNA molecules with unique molecular identifiers. Both TCR alpha and beta chains were sequenced, and tight co-correlation was observed between alpha and beta sequence abundances in each sample. Regarding the original processing steps: V gene, J gene and CDR3 annotation of TCR sequences was performed with Decombinator V4. TCRs were defined as expanded if a significant change between any two time points was detected under a Poisson model with p below 0.0001. TCR abundances were normalised to the total number of TCRs sequenced per sample and were expressed as counts per million. TRAV1-2 paired with TRAJ12, TRAJ20 or TRAJ33 defined MAIT TCRs, while TRAV10 paired with TRAJ18 defined iNKT TCRs. A search of VDJdb, accessed on 1 November 2021, was run for TCRs annotated to CMV, EBV and SARS-CoV-2, with TCRs annotated for multiple antigens excluded. TCRdb took the public reads, trimmed them with fastp at Q25, ran MiXCR for clone calling and kept in-frame beta chains. Entries that share a CDR3 protein sequence are merged under the most common genes and DNA. The V and J calls, along with clone size, are taken from TCRdb and not from the paper's own processing. A total of 100,000 to 120,000 distinct CDR3 sequences appear in this sample, around 13% of them only once. The top ten constitute 3.5% to 4% of the sample.

The receptor comes from an adult who was a healthcare worker with PCR-confirmed SARS-CoV-2 infection or an uninfected control (not recorded which). The sequence links TRBV12-3 or TRBV12-4 to TRBJ1-6; 8 central nucleotides agree with TRBD1. This specimen consisted of whole blood, obtained at baseline. The sequenced DNA: TGTGCCAGCAGTCGACAGGGGTCTTCACCCCTCCACTTT. This codes for CASSRQGSSPLHF.